This TCR beta chain was recorded in a study of blood T cell repertoires in COVID-19. Study context: Both acute and convalescent COVID-19 samples were obtained from the United States, Italy and Spain. The cDNA or gDNA used as material had been derived from T cells, B-cell-depleted T cells, or PBMCs.

V shed 5 bases, J shed 5 bases, and the junction held 8 bases outside the gene matches. CDR1 is SEHNR, CDR2 FQNEAQ, per germline (reference sequence). The CDR3 covers 16 residues. Sequenced by immunoSEQ multiplex PCR; TCRdb stores in-frame clones only, minus some. The sample has nearly 200,000 clones; under 90% are singletons. Sequenced material: peripheral blood. The chain couples TRBV7-9 to TRBJ2-2; 10 nucleotides align to TRBD1. This receptor was identified in a human donor in a cohort sampled during active COVID-19. Here the CDR3 DNA reads TGTGCCAGCAGCCCAGACAGGGGGCCGAGGACCGGGGAGCTGTTTTTT. It codes for CASSPDRGPRTGELFF.